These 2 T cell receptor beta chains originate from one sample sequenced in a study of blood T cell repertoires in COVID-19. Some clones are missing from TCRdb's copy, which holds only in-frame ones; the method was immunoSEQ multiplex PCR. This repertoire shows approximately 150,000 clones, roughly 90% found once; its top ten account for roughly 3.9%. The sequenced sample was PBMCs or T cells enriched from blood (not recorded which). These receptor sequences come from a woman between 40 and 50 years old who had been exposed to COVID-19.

CDR3 residues: CASSGDSGTGELFF. DNA for the CDR3: TGTGCCAGCAGTGGTGATAGCGGCACCGGGGAGCTGTTTTTT. This sequence joins TRBV5-4 and TRBJ2-2; D is possibly TRBD2 (6 bases). The V and J ends lost 5 bases and 4 bases respectively, with 12 bases between them. The germline gives CDR1 SGHNT, CDR2 YYREEE (reference sequence). The CDR3 sequence is 14 residues long.

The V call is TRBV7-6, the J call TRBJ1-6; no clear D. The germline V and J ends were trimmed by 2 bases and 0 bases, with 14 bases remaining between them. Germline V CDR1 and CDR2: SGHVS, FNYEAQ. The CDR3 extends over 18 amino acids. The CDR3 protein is CASSLHLRGGSYNSPLHF. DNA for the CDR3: TGTGCCAGCAGCTTACATCTTCGGGGTGGCTCCTATAATTCACCCCTCCACTTT.